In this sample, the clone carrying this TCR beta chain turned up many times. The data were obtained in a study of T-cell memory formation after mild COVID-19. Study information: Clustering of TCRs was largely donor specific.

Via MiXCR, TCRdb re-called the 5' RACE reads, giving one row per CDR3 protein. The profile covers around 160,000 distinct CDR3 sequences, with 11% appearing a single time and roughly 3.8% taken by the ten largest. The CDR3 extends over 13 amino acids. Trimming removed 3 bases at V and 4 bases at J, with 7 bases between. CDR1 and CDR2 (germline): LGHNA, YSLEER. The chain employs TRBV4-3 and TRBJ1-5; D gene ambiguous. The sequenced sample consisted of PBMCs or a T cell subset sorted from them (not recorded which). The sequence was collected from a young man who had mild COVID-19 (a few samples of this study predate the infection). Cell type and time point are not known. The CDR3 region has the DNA TGCGCCAGCAGCCACGGAGAGAATCAGCCCCAGCATTTT. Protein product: CASSHGENQPQHF.